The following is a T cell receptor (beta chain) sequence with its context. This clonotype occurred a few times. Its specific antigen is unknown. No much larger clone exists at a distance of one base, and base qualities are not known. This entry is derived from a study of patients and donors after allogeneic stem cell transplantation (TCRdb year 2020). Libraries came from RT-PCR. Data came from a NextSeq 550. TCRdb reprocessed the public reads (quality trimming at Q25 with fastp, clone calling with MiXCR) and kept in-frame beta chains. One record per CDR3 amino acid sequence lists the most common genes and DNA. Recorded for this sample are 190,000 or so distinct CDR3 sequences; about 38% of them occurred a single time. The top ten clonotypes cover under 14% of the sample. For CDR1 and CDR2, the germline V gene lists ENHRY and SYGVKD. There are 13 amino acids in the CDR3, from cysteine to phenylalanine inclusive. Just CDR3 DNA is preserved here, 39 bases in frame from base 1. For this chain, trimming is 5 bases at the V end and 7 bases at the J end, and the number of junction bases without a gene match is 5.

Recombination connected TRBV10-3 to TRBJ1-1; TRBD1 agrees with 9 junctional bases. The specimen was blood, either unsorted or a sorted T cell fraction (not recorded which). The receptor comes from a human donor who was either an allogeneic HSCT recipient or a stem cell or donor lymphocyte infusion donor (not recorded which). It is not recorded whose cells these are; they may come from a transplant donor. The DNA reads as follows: TGTGCCATCAGTCAGACAGGGGGAGTTGAAGCTTTCTTT. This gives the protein CAISQTGGVEAFF.